The present T cell receptor (beta chain) was sequenced within a study of shared clonotypes between healthy human individuals (dated by TCRdb to 2019 to 2021). Turning to the overall study: Two women and a few men aged 18 to 49 years were included in the cohort. For each donor, three plates each were used for CD4 naive and CD4 memory, two plates were used for CD8 naive, and one plate was used for CD8 memory. To estimate repertoire size and how much clonotype sharing occurs between individuals, the study deeply sequenced the blood TCR repertoires of several healthy adults. To increase sequencing depth and limit assay-specific biases, TCR repertoire library preparation and sequencing were carried out by different laboratories using diverse techniques. Each donor's leukapheresis produced roughly between about 0.8 and 10 billion PBMCs.

The research as a whole found: Sampling was limited to blood, and TCR repertoires in tissue likely differ from TCR repertoires in blood. Pairwise subsampling led to the expectation that sequencing depth would affect the degree of clonotype sharing among donors. Roughly 5% of naive CD4, 3.5% of naive CD8, 2.3% of memory CD4, and less than 0.45% of memory CD8 clonotypes were shared across a few donors. The small number of donors limited the genetic and exposure-history diversity represented. Naive subsets generally had larger estimated clonotype richness than memory subsets did. Clonotypes shared by all four sorted-subset donors showed higher generation probabilities than non-shared clonotypes. Incomplete sequencing was indicated by rarefaction of sorted-subset datasets, despite the large sequencing depth.

The CDR3 sequence holds 13 residues, the cysteine and phenylalanine included. Only the CDR3 DNA is retained, 39 bases long and in frame from the first base. Per the germline V gene, SNHLY is the CDR1 and FYNNEI is the CDR2. The junction carries 9 bases between V and J, which are trimmed by 8 bases and 1 base respectively. Regarding this clone: Its target antigen remains unknown. Base qualities are not recorded, but no much larger clone differs from it by a single base.

TCR CDR3 regions were amplified from genomic DNA by multiplex PCR using the deep immunoSEQ assay. Extracted genomic DNA from each cell subset was spread evenly across all wells of several immunoSEQ 96-well plates, with each plate serving as a replicate. Each replicate PCR for sorted subsets received around 210 ng genomic DNA, equal to about 30,000 T cell genomes. The purified libraries were quantified using a Qubit 3.0 fluorometer, sized with a Bioanalyzer 2100, and then quantified again using the KAPA Library Quantification kit. A separate single-read 150-cycle Illumina NextSeq 550 flow cell was used to sequence each immunoSEQ 96-well plate. Turning to the authors' computational methods: Because the immunoSEQ output included only junctional sequences and no quality scores, the filtering could not be the same as the filtering used for full-length reads. To assign V/J genes and CDR3, sequences were annotated against IMGT germline references using PyIR, a Python wrapper for IgBLAST v1.9. Reads with weak V/J assignments (E-value above 1e-6), missing CDR3, stop codons, out-of-frame junctions, or ambiguous translated residues were removed. V3J clonotypes were defined as sequences sharing an identical inferred V gene, J gene, and CDR3 amino acid sequence. Percentage overlap between repertoires was computed as shared unique clonotypes divided by the size of the smaller repertoire. Richness of each repertoire was evaluated using RTK rarefaction, the Chao1 estimator, and Recon v2.1 estimates of unobserved clonotypes. For all TCRbeta clonotypes obtained by the gDNA method from several donors, generation probabilities were computed with OLGA. What TCRdb holds here is the immuneACCESS table cut down to in-frame rearrangements. Part of the clones is not present; checked against another copy, under half of the missing clones reflect an unresolved V gene, and the others are unexplained. V and J calls and clone size are those listed in that table; D and trimming were worked out from the DNA. The sample table contains 2.5 million or so clones; only one count was recorded for approximately 92% of them. The ten largest clones take up over 0.12% of the sample.

The donors were healthy, HIV-negative adults who had no recently reported acute infections or vaccinations. Every donor was a Caucasian adult living in Nashville, Tennessee, USA. CD4+ T cells were enriched through magnetic negative selection, after which naive cells were positively selected on CD45RA and the remaining negative fraction served as the memory subset. Blood was collected by leukapheresis, and PBMCs were isolated by Ficoll-Histopaque density gradient centrifugation and then cryopreserved in liquid nitrogen vapor phase. Purity and quantity of every magnetically sorted T cell population were checked by analytical flow cytometry. Each sorted fraction had its genomic DNA isolated and then quantified by UV absorbance on a Nanodrop 2000c.

This chain is built from TRBV2 and TRBJ2-1; the D segment cannot be called with confidence. This receptor was identified in a man aged 18-30 years in good health. The sequencing input was naive CD4+ T cells sorted from blood. The sample's cell subset or site label, decoded: CD45RA+ positively selected. Here is the DNA: TGTGCCAGCGAAGTCCAGTCCTACAATGAGCAGTTCTTC. It codes for CASEVQSYNEQFF.